The clone carrying this TCR beta chain was recorded many times. The antigen remains unidentified. Germline CDR1 reads SGHRS; CDR2 reads YFSETQ. V was cut by 2 bases and J by 7 bases, with 15 bases left in between. CDR3 length: 14 residues. This record comes from a study of metastatic and nonmetastatic thyroid tumors. On the study more broadly: Comparison of repertoires was carried out across blood and tumor or nodule tissue from malignant and benign thyroid patients.

MiXCR reprocessed the PCR reads for TCRdb. The table lists some 40,000 clones, approximately 20% of them singletons. Overall study findings and caveats: Relative to benign nodules, malignant thyroid tumors were reportedly characterized by significantly elevated TCR beta diversity in blood and tumor.

Every patient was untreated before thyroid surgery. The sequencing sample was made of tumor tissue. The chain links TRBV5-1 to TRBJ1-2, with a tentative D call TRBD1 (5 bases). The sequence was collected from a female donor with papillary thyroid cancer or a benign thyroid nodule (not recorded which). Some clones in this sample may be carry-over from other donors' samples. CDR3 in DNA: TGCGCCAGCAGCTTACAGGCCTCTGAGGGTGGCTACACCTTC. The encoded protein is CASSLQASEGGYTF.